This T cell receptor (beta chain) was found in a study of blood T cell repertoires in COVID-19. Whole-study context: T cells, B-cell-depleted T cells, or PBMCs supplied cDNA or gDNA.

Everyone who took part was roughly 18 to 89 years old, and they came from about two dozen US areas. In assigning cohorts, the study relied on participant-reported clinical history. Under the authors' procedure: The authors estimated nucleated cell counts from reference gene primer amplification. TCRdb's table, derived via immunoSEQ multiplex PCR, lists solely in-frame clones and lacks some. That table supplies the V and J calls and clone size; D and trimming were determined from the DNA. The repertoire holds roughly 150,000 clones, with approximately 88% as singletons. V lost 5 bases to trimming and J lost 9 bases, with 11 bases between them. The V gene's germline CDR1 is SGHTA and CDR2 FQGTGA. The CDR3 has 13 residues.

The chain is built from TRBV7-3 and TRBJ1-6, with TRBD1 as a possible D gene (5 bases). The sequence came from a man between 65 and 85 years old who had been exposed to COVID-19. Sequencing was performed on PBMCs or T cells enriched from blood (not recorded which). This CDR3 reads CASSREGFSPLHF. The CDR3 coding sequence is TGTGCCAGCAGCCGGGAGGGGTTTTCACCCCTCCACTTT.